The 3 T cell receptor beta chains below all came from one sample that was sequenced in a study of T cells after yellow fever vaccination. MiXCR, applied by TCRdb to the 5' RACE reads, yields one record per CDR3 protein. The sample has hundreds of thousands of distinct CDR3 sequences; roughly 8.7% are singletons. Material: PBMCs, obtained on the day of the first yellow fever vaccination. The receptors stem from a man aged 18 to 30 who received the YFV17D yellow fever vaccine.

The V gene is TRBV21-1, the J gene TRBJ1-6; TRBD1, the D gene given by the table, was not confirmed from the DNA. TRBV21-1 is flagged as a pseudogene. The CDR3 extends over 14 amino acids. This CDR3 is CATESSRDNSPLHF. CDR3 DNA: TGTGCCACCGAAAGTTCCAGGGATAATTCACCCCTCCACTTT.

The rearrangement joins TRBV7-2 to TRBJ1-2; no definite D call. From germline, CDR1 is SGHTA and CDR2 FQGNSA. This CDR3 has 14 residues. Trimming cost V 3 bases and J 6 bases, with 14 bases left between them. CDR3 bases: TGTGCCAGCAGCTTGGTAAAGGTCCGTAATGGCTACACCTTC. Translating gives CASSLVKVRNGYTF.

This clonotype was counted between two and nine times. V is TRBV5-6 and J is TRBJ1-5, with 8 positions matching TRBD1. V dropped 4 bases and J dropped 0; count of bases not matched to a gene: 12. This CDR3 is 18 amino acids long. Germline V gene data show CDR1 as SGHDT and CDR2 as YYEEEE. The CDR3 DNA follows: TGTGCCAGCAGCCTGACAGGGGCTACCCCATATAGCAATCAGCCCCAGCATTTT. This codes for CASSLTGATPYSNQPQHF.